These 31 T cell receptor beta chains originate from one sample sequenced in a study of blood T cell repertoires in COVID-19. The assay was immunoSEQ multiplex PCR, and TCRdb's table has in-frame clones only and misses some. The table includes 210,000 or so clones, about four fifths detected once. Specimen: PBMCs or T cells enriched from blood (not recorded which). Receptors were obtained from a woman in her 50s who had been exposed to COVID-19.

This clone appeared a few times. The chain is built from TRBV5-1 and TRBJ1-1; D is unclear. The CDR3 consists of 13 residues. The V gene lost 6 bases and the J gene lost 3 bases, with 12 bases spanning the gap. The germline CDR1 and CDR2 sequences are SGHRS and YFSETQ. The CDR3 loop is CASKNLPDTEAFF. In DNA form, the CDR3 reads TGCGCCAGCAAAAACCTACCGGACACTGAAGCTTTCTTT.

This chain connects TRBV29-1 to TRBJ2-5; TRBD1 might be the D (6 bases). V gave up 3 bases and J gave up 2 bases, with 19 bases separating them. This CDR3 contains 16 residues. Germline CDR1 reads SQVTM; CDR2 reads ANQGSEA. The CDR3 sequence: CSVDGILRQVQETQYF. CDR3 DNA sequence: TGCAGCGTTGACGGAATTCTCCGACAGGTTCAAGAGACCCAGTACTTC.

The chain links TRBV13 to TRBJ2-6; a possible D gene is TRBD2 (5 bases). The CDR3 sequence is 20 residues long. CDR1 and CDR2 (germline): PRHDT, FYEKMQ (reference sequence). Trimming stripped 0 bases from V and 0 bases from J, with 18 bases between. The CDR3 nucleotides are TGTGCCAGCAGCTTAGGCCGGGGTAGAGGAGGCAGCTCTGGGGCCAACGTCCTGACTTTC. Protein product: CASSLGRGRGGSSGANVLTF.

This chain's CDR3 is CASSVSGQGIGETQYF. The CDR3 DNA is TGTGCCAGTAGTGTCTCGGGACAGGGGATCGGAGAGACCCAGTACTTC. The chain employs TRBV19 and TRBJ2-5, with TRBD1 identical over 10 bases. This CDR3 spans 16 amino acids. Germline V gene lookup returns CDR1 LNHDA and CDR2 SQIVND (reference sequence). The ends lost 5 bases at V and 4 bases at J; junction bases unmatched: 10.

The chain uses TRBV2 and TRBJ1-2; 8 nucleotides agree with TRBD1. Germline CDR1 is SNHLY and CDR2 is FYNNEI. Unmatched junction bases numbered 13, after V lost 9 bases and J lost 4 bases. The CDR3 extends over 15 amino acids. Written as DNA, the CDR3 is TGTGCCAGTGAGGGGGACAGGAGTGAAGCCTATGGCTACACCTTC. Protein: CASEGDRSEAYGYTF. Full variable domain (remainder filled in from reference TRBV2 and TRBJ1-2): EPEVTQTPSHQVTQMGQEVILRCVPISNHLYFYWYRQILGQKVEFLVSFYNNEISEKSEIFDDQFSVERPDGSNFTLKIRSTKLEDSAMYFCASEGDRSEAYGYTFGSGTRLTVV.

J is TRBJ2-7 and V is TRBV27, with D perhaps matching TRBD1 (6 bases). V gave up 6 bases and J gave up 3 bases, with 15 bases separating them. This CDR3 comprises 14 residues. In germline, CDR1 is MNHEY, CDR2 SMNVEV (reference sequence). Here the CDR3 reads CASRSDRNDYEQYF. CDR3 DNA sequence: TGTGCCAGCAGAAGCGACAGGAACGACTACGAGCAGTACTTC.

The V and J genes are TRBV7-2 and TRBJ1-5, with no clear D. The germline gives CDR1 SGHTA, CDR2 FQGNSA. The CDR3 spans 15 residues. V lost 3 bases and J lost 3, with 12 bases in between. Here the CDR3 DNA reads TGTGCCAGCAGCTTTGATAGCCACAACAATCAGCCCCAGCATTTT. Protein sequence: CASSFDSHNNQPQHF.

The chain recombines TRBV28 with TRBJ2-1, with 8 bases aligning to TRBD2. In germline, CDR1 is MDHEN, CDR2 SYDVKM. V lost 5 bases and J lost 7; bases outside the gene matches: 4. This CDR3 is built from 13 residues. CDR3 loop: CASSRGGGNEQFF. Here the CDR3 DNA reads TGTGCCAGCAGTCGGGGCGGGGGGAATGAGCAGTTCTTC. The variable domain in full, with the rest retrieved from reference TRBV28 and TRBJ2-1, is DVKVTQSSRYLVKRTGEKVFLECVQDMDHENMFWYRQDPGLGLRLIYFSYDVKMKEKGDIPEGYSVSREKKERFSLILESASTNQTSMYLCASSRGGGNEQFFGPGTRLTVL.

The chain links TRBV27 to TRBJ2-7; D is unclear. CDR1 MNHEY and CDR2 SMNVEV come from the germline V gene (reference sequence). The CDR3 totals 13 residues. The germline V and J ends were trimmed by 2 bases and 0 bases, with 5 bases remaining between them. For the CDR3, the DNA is TGTGCCAGCAGTTTAACTGGCTCCTACGAGCAGTACTTC. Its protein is CASSLTGSYEQYF.

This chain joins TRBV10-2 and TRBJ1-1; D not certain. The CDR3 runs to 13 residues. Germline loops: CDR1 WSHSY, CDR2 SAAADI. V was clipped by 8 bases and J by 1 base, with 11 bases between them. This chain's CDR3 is CASSGRGNTEAFF. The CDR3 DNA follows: TGCGCCAGCTCAGGACGGGGGAACACTGAAGCTTTCTTT.

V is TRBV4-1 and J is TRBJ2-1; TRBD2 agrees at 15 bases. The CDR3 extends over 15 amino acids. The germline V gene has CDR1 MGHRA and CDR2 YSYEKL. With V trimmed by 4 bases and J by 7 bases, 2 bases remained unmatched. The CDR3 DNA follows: TGCGCCAGCAGCCCCGGGACTAGCGGGGGGAATGAGCAGTTCTTC. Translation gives CASSPGTSGGNEQFF.

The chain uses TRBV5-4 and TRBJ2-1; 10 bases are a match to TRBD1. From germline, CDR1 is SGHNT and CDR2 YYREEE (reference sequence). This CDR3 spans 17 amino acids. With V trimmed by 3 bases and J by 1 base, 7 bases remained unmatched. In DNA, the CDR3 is TGTGCCAGCAGCTCCGCCCGGGACAGGGGATCCTACAATGAGCAGTTCTTC. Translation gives CASSSARDRGSYNEQFF.

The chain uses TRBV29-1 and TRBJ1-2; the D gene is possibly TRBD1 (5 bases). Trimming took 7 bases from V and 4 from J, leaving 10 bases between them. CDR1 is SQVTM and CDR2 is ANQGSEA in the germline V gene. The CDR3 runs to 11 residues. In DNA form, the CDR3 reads TGCAGCGCCGATAGGGGCTATGGCTACACCTTC. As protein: CSADRGYGYTF.

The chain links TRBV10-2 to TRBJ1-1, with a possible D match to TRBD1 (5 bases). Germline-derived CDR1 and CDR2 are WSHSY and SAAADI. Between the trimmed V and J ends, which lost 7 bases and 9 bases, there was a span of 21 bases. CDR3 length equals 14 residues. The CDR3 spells CASTLRTPQVKAFF. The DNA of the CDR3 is TGCGCCAGCACGCTAAGGACACCCCAGGTTAAAGCTTTCTTT.

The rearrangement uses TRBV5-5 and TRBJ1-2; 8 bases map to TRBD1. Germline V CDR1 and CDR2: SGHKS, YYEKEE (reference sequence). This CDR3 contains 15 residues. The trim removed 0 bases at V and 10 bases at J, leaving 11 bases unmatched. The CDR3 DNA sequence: TGTGCCAGCAGCTTGGCATCAGGGGGCCCCAAGGACTACACCTTC. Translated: CASSLASGGPKDYTF.

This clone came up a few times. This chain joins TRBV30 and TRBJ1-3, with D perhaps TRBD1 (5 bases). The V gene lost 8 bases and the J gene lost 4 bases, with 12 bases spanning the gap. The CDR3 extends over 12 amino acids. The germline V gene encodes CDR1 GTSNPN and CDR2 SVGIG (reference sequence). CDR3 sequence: CARGDYGNTIYF. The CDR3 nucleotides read TGTGCCCGGGGGGACTACGGAAACACCATATATTTT.

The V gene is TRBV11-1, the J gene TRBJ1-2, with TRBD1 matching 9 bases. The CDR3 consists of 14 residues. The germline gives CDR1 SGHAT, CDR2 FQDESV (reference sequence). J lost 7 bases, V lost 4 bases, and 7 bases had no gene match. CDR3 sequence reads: CASSWGQGALGYTF. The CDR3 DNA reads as TGTGCCAGCAGCTGGGGACAGGGAGCACTTGGCTACACCTTC. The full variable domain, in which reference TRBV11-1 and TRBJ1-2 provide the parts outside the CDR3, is EAEVAQSPRYKITEKSQAVAFWCDPISGHATLYWYRQILGQGPELLVQFQDESVVDDSQLPKDRFSAERLKGVDSTLKIQPAELGDSAMYLCASSWGQGALGYTFGSGTRLTVV.

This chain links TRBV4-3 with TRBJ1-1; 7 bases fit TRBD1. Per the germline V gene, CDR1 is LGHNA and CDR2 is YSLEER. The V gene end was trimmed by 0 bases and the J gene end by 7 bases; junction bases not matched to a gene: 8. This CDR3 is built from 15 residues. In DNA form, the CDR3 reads TGCGCCAGCAGCCAAGACTCCCGGGACAGCGATGAAGCTTTCTTT. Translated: CASSQDSRDSDEAFF.

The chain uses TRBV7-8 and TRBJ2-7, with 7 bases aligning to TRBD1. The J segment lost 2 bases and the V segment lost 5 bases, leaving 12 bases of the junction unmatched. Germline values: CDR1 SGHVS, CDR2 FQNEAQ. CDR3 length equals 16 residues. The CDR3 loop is CASSKSVGGDTYEQYF. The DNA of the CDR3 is TGTGCCAGCAGCAAATCGGTAGGGGGCGATACCTACGAGCAGTACTTC.

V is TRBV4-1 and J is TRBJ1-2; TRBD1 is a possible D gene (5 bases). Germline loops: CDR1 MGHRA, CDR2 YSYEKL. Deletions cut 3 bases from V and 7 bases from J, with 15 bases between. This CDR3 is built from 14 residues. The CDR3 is CASSHKGRVSGYTF. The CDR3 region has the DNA TGCGCCAGCAGCCACAAAGGCAGGGTAAGTGGCTACACCTTC.

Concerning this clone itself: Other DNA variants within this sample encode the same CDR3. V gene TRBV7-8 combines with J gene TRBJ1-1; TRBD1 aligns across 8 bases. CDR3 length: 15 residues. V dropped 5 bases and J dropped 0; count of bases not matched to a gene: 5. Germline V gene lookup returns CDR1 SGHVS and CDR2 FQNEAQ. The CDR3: CASSPRTGLNTEAFF. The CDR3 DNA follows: TGTGCCAGCAGCCCCCGGACAGGGTTGAACACTGAAGCTTTCTTT.

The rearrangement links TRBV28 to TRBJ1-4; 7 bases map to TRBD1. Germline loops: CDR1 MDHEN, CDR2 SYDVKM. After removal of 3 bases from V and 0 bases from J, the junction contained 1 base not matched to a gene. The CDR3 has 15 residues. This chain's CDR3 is CASSFGTATNEKLFF. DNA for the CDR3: TGTGCCAGCAGTTTTGGGACAGCAACTAATGAAAAACTGTTTTTT. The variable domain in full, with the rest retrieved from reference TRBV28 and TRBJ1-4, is DVKVTQSSRYLVKRTGEKVFLECVQDMDHENMFWYRQDPGLGLRLIYFSYDVKMKEKGDIPEGYSVSREKKERFSLILESASTNQTSMYLCASSFGTATNEKLFFGSGTQLSVL.

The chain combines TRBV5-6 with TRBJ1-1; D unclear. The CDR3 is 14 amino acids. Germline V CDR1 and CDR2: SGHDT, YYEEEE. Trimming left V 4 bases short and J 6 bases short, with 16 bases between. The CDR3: CASSPAQLYPEAFF. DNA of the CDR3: TGTGCCAGCAGCCCCGCTCAACTCTACCCTGAAGCTTTCTTT. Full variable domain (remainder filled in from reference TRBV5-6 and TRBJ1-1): DAGVTQSPTHLIKTRGQQVTLRCSPKSGHDTVSWYQQALGQGPQFIFQYYEEEERQRGNFPDRFSGHQFPNYSSELNVNALLLGDSALYLCASSPAQLYPEAFFGQGTRLTVV.

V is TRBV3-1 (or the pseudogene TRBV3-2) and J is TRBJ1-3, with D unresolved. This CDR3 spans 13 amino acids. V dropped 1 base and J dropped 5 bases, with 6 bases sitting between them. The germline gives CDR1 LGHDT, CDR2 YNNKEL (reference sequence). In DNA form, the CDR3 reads TGTGCCAGCAGCCAAGTCAGGAGAAACACCATATATTTT. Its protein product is CASSQVRRNTIYF.

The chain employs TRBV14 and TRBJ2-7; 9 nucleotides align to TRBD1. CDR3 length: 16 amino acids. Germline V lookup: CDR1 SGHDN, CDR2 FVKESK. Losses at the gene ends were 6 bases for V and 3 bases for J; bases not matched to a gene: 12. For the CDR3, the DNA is TGTGCCAGCAGTCTTCCGGGACAGGGAAAATTCTACGAGCAGTACTTC. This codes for CASSLPGQGKFYEQYF.

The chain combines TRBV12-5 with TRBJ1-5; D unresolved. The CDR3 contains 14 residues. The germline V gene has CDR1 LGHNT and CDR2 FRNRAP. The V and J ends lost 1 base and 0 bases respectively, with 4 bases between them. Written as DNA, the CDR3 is TGTGCTAGTGGTTTGGCCCATAGCAATCAGCCCCAGCATTTT. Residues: CASGLAHSNQPQHF. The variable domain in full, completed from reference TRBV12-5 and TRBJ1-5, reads DARVTQTPRHKVTEMGQEVTMRCQPILGHNTVFWYRQTMMQGLELLAYFRNRAPLDDSGMPKDRFSAEMPDATLATLKIQPSEPRDSAVYFCASGLAHSNQPQHFGDGTRLSIL.

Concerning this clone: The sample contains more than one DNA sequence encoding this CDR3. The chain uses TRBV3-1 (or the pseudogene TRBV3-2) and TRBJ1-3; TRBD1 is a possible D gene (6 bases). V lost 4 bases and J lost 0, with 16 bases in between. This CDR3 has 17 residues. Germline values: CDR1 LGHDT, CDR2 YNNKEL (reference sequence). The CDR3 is CASSRTQGPLSGNTIYF. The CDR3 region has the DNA TGTGCCAGCAGCCGAACACAGGGACCCCTCTCTGGAAACACCATATATTTT.

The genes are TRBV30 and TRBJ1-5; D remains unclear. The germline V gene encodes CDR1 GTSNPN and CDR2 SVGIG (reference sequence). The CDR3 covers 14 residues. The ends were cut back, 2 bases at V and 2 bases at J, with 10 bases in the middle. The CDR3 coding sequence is TGTGCCTGGAGTACGCGTCAGGGCAATCAGCCCCAGCATTTT. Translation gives CAWSTRQGNQPQHF.

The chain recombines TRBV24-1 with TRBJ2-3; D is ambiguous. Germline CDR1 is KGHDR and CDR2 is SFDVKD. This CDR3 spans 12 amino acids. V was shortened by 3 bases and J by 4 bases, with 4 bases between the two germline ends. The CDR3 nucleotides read TGTGCCACCAGTGATGAGGCAGATACGCAGTATTTT. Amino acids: CATSDEADTQYF.

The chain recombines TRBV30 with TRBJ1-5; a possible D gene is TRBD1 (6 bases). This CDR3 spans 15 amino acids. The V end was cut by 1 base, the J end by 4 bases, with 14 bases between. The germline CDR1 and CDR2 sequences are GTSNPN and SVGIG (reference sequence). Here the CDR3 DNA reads TGTGCCTGGAGTGCTCCCGACAGGAGAAATCAGCCCCAGCATTTT. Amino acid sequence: CAWSAPDRRNQPQHF.

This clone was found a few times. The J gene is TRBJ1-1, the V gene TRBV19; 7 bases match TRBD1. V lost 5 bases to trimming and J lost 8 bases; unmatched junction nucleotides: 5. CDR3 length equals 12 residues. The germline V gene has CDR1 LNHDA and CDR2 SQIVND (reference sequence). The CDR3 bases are TGTGCCAGTAGTGACAGGGTCGTGGAAGCTTTCTTT. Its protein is CASSDRVVEAFF.